A single sample is the source of the 12 T cell receptor beta chains below, sequenced in a study of shared clonotypes between healthy human individuals (TCRdb year 2020). The library relied on the immunoSEQ multiplex PCR assay. Here the immuneACCESS table is served through TCRdb, limited to in-frame sequences with V and J called. Missing clones are a known gap in these copies; in checked studies unresolved V genes cover under half, and the rest lacks a known reason. Recorded for this sample are about 2.1 million clones; just over 90% of them occurred a single time. The ten largest clones capture more than 1.5% of the sample. CD8 naive samples consisted of CD45RO-negative cells that were positively selected for CCR7, yielding a CD45RA+CCR7+ population without TemRA cells. Sequenced input: naive CD8+ T cells from PBMCs. What the cell subset or site label conveys for this sample: CD45RA+CCR7+. These receptor sequences come from a man aged 18 to 35 in good health. Some clones in this sample may be carry-over from other donors' samples.

This clone was seen a single time. The V call is TRBV7-2, the J call TRBJ2-1; D gene ambiguous. CDR3 size: 16 residues. Looked up from germline, CDR1 is SGHTA and CDR2 is FQGNSA. V was trimmed by 2 bases and J by 8 bases, leaving 19 bases between them. CDR3 sequence (DNA): TGTGCCAGCAGCTTACCCACTATCCTTGCCGGCGATGAGCAGTTCTTC. Amino acids: CASSLPTILAGDEQFF. The variable domain in full, completed from reference TRBV7-2 and TRBJ2-1, reads GAGVSQSPSNKVTEKGKDVELRCDPISGHTALYWYRQSLGQGLEFLIYFQGNSAPDKSGLPSDRFSAERTGGSVSTLTIQRTQQEDSAVYLCASSLPTILAGDEQFFGPGTRLTVL.

The V call is TRBV5-1, the J call TRBJ2-7; no clear D. The CDR3 covers 15 residues. Germline CDR1 SGHRS, CDR2 YFSETQ. V was pared by 2 bases and J by 1 base, with 13 bases between. CDR3: CASSFSGRASYEQYF. As DNA, the CDR3 is TGCGCCAGCAGCTTTTCAGGACGGGCTTCCTACGAGCAGTACTTC.

The rearrangement joins TRBV30 to TRBJ1-1; D is perhaps TRBD1 (5 bases). This CDR3 has 14 residues. V was shortened by 4 bases and J by 3 bases, with 15 bases between the two germline ends. Germline V gene lookup returns CDR1 GTSNPN and CDR2 SVGIG (reference sequence). The CDR3 reads CAWTKGVGDTEAFF. CDR3 DNA: TGTGCCTGGACCAAAGGGGTGGGAGACACTGAAGCTTTCTTT. Full variable domain (outside the CDR3, taken from reference TRBV30 and TRBJ1-1): SQTIHQWPATLVQPVGSPLSLECTVEGTSNPNLYWYRQAAGRGLQLLFYSVGIGQISSEVPQNLSASRPQDRQFILSSKKLLLSDSGFYLCAWTKGVGDTEAFFGQGTRLTVV.

Comments on this clone: The same CDR3 can be traced to other DNA sequences in this sample. This CDR3 reads CASRTSGSGEQYF. The CDR3 nucleotides are TGTGCCAGCAGGACTAGCGGGAGTGGCGAGCAGTACTTC. V and J are TRBV6-1 and TRBJ2-7; 12 bases are a match to TRBD2. Germline V gene lookup returns CDR1 MNHNS and CDR2 SASEGT. V gave up 6 bases and J gave up 6 bases; unmatched junction bases: 3. This CDR3 contains 13 residues.

The V call is TRBV27, the J call TRBJ2-1; 16 bases align to TRBD2. The ends lost 6 bases at V and 2 bases at J; junction bases unmatched: 4. The CDR3 covers 17 residues. Germline V CDR1 and CDR2: MNHEY, SMNVEV (reference sequence). The CDR3 loop is CASSGTSGRATYNEQFF. The DNA for the CDR3 is TGTGCCAGCAGCGGGACTAGCGGGAGGGCCACCTACAATGAGCAGTTCTTC.

The chain recombines TRBV6-5 with TRBJ2-3; 7 bases are a match to TRBD1. The CDR3 extends over 16 amino acids. CDR1 and CDR2 (germline): MNHEY, SVGAGI. V lost 4 bases and J lost 1; bases outside the gene matches: 8. CDR3 loop: CASSSSGGVGTDTQYF. The DNA for the CDR3 is TGTGCCAGCAGTTCCTCAGGGGGAGTGGGCACAGATACGCAGTATTTT.

With regard to this clone: In the same sample, other DNA sequences code for this CDR3. This chain uses TRBV27 with TRBJ2-7; no definite D call. Trimming removed 0 bases at V and 4 bases at J, with 7 bases between. Germline loops: CDR1 MNHEY, CDR2 SMNVEV (reference sequence). This CDR3 contains 13 residues. This chain's CDR3 is CASSLSDSYEQYF. For the CDR3, the DNA is TGTGCCAGCAGTTTATCTGACTCGTACGAGCAGTACTTC.

The rearrangement links TRBV14 to TRBJ2-7; perhaps TRBD2 as D (5 bases). The germline V gene has CDR1 SGHDN and CDR2 FVKESK. This CDR3 has 14 amino acids. V was clipped by 0 bases and J by 3 bases, with 9 bases between them. As DNA, the CDR3 is TGTGCCAGCAGCCAAGAAGACGGGGTCTACGAGCAGTACTTC. This codes for CASSQEDGVYEQYF.

The V and J genes are TRBV5-1 and TRBJ1-3; D might be TRBD1 (6 bases). The CDR3 length is 14 residues. The germline CDR1 and CDR2 sequences are SGHRS and YFSETQ. The V gene lost 7 bases and the J gene lost 5 bases, with 16 bases spanning the gap. The CDR3 reads CASSEGEGRNTIYF. CDR3 sequence (DNA): TGCGCCAGCTCCGAGGGGGAAGGAAGAAACACCATATATTTT. Full variable domain (rest looked up from reference TRBV5-1 and TRBJ1-3): KAGVTQTPRYLIKTRGQQVTLSCSPISGHRSVSWYQQTPGQGLQFLFEYFSETQRNKGNFPGRFSGRQFSNSRSEMNVSTLELGDSALYLCASSEGEGRNTIYFGEGSWLTVV.

This clone was detected only once. The chain is built from TRBV28 and TRBJ1-2, with unresolved D. The CDR3 extends over 13 amino acids. Between the trimmed V and J ends, which lost 6 bases and 4 bases, there was a span of 12 bases. Germline CDR1 is MDHEN and CDR2 is SYDVKM. CDR3 sequence reads: CASSPVGIYGYTF. Written as DNA, the CDR3 is TGTGCCAGCAGCCCGGTAGGCATCTATGGCTACACCTTC.

The V gene is TRBV9, the J gene TRBJ2-3; D gene uncertain. Germline V gene sequence: CDR1 SGDLS, CDR2 YYNGEE. Trimming shortened V by 0 bases and J by 0 bases, and 8 bases separated the two germline ends. The CDR3 consists of 15 residues. The CDR3 DNA reads as TGTGCCAGCAGCGTAGTGGGGAAAAGCACAGATACGCAGTATTTT. Translated, it gives CASSVVGKSTDTQYF.

Comment on this clone: Within the sample, other DNA sequences also encode this same CDR3. The chain couples TRBV19 to TRBJ1-2, with D uncertain. Germline CDR1 LNHDA, CDR2 SQIVND (reference sequence). The V gene lost 3 bases and the J gene lost 4 bases, with 12 bases spanning the gap. This CDR3 is built from 14 residues. CDR3 protein: CASSIDGEGYGYTF. The CDR3 bases are TGTGCCAGTAGTATTGACGGGGAAGGCTATGGCTACACCTTC.